The 16 T cell receptor beta chains given below trace back to one sample, sequenced in a study of T cell responses to AZD1222 COVID-19 vaccine. This table comes from immunoSEQ multiplex PCR, and its TCRdb copy is limited to in-frame clones, with some not included. Found here are about 120,000 clones, 90% of them singletons; the top ten hold about 4.5%. The sequencing used peripheral blood, collected on day 0 of MenACWY control vaccination. The receptors were gathered from an adult in good health.

This clone came up once. The genes are TRBV27 and TRBJ2-1; 14 nucleotides align to TRBD2. V was pared by 5 bases and J by 8 bases, with 8 bases of the junction left unmatched. Germline V gene lookup returns CDR1 MNHEY and CDR2 SMNVEV (reference sequence). The CDR3 length is 16 residues. CDR3 sequence (DNA): TGTGCCAGCAGTCCACCGGGACTAGCGGGAGTGGATGAGCAGTTCTTC. It codes for CASSPPGLAGVDEQFF.

The CDR3 DNA sequence: TGTGCCAGCAGCCCCCAAGGGACAGGGTTCTATGGCTACACCTTC. Protein product: CASSPQGTGFYGYTF. This chain joins TRBV9 and TRBJ1-2, with 9 positions matching TRBD1. There are 15 residues in the CDR3. V lost 4 bases and J lost 4; bases outside the gene matches: 8. CDR1 and CDR2 from the germline V gene are SGDLS and YYNGEE. The variable domain in full, with the rest retrieved from reference TRBV9 and TRBJ1-2, is DSGVTQTPKHLITATGQRVTLRCSPRSGDLSVYWYQQSLDQGLQFLIQYYNGEERAKGNILERFSAQQFPDLHSELNLSSLELGDSALYFCASSPQGTGFYGYTFGSGTRLTVV.

The chain uses TRBV27 and TRBJ2-1; TRBD2 aligns across 8 bases. The CDR3 length is 15 residues. Trimming removed 4 bases from V and 0 bases from J; junction bases left unmatched: 2. Germline V gives CDR1 MNHEY, CDR2 SMNVEV (reference sequence). CDR3 sequence (DNA): TGTGCCAGCAGTTGGAGCGGGAGCTCCTACAATGAGCAGTTCTTC. It is translated as CASSWSGSSYNEQFF.

This chain links TRBV7-9 with TRBJ2-2; the D gene is possibly TRBD2 (7 bases). CDR3 size: 15 residues. The germline V and J ends were trimmed by 3 bases and 0 bases, with 8 bases remaining between them. Per germline, CDR1 SEHNR and CDR2 FQNEAQ (reference sequence). The CDR3 is CASSLGGPNTGELFF. CDR3 sequence (DNA): TGTGCCAGCAGCTTGGGGGGGCCGAACACCGGGGAGCTGTTTTTT.

The genes are TRBV10-2 and TRBJ1-6; D is possibly TRBD1 (6 bases). CDR3 length: 14 amino acids. Germline loops: CDR1 WSHSY, CDR2 SAAADI. Trimming took 7 bases from V and 3 from J, leaving 10 bases between them. CDR3 amino acids: CASTRDIYNSPLHF. The CDR3 DNA reads as TGCGCCAGCACTCGGGACATCTATAATTCACCCCTCCACTTT.

The chain is built from TRBV7-9 and TRBJ1-3; D possibly corresponds to TRBD1 (6 bases). This CDR3 region has 15 residues. V was pared by 5 bases and J by 8 bases, with 19 bases between. The germline V gene encodes CDR1 SEHNR and CDR2 FQNEAQ (reference sequence). CDR3 region: CASSPRTERGYTIYF. CDR3 coding DNA: TGTGCCAGCAGCCCGAGGACAGAAAGGGGATACACCATATATTTT.

The chain recombines TRBV6-1 with TRBJ2-1; D is unclear. CDR1 MNHNS and CDR2 SASEGT come from the germline V gene. This CDR3 region has 14 residues. V lost 1 base to trimming and J lost 4 bases, with 8 bases between them. The CDR3 sequence is CASSEVDGYNEQFF. CDR3 bases: TGTGCCAGCAGTGAAGTAGATGGATACAATGAGCAGTTCTTC.

The gene calls are TRBV7-9 and TRBJ2-5; no firm D call. The CDR3 is 16 residues long. Germline V CDR1 and CDR2: SEHNR, FQNEAQ (reference sequence). Deletions cut 0 bases from V and 2 bases from J, with 13 bases between. The CDR3 nucleotides are TGTGCCAGCAGCTTAGCCTTGCGGAAGCCACAAGAGACCCAGTACTTC. It is translated as CASSLALRKPQETQYF.

The chain employs TRBV19 and TRBJ2-7; the D gene is possibly TRBD1 (6 bases). V lost 1 base to trimming and J lost 3 bases, with 13 bases between them. This CDR3 spans 15 amino acids. In germline, CDR1 is LNHDA, CDR2 SQIVND (reference sequence). CDR3 nucleotides: TGTGCCAGTAGTATAGGACAGGTGGCTAACTACGAGCAGTACTTC. Its translation is CASSIGQVANYEQYF.

The rearrangement uses TRBV9 and TRBJ2-3; D tentatively reads TRBD1 or TRBD2 (5 bases each). The CDR3 loop spans 14 amino acids. The V and J ends lost 4 bases and 4 bases respectively, with 13 bases between them. Germline V gene sequence: CDR1 SGDLS, CDR2 YYNGEE. For the CDR3, the DNA is TGTGCCAGCAGCCTCACGCTGGGGGCAGATACGCAGTATTTT. Protein sequence: CASSLTLGADTQYF.

The chain is built from TRBV6-1 and TRBJ2-6; D possibly corresponds to TRBD1 (5 bases). Trimming removed 1 base at V and 0 bases at J, with 13 bases between. The CDR3 covers 18 residues. The germline CDR1 and CDR2 sequences are MNHNS and SASEGT. CDR3 residues: CASSEGKGVASGANVLTF. As DNA, the CDR3 is TGTGCCAGCAGTGAAGGTAAAGGGGTAGCCTCTGGGGCCAACGTCCTGACTTTC.

This CDR3 is CASSSTGGAGNTIYF. In DNA form, the CDR3 reads TGTGCCAGCAGTTCCACAGGGGGCGCAGGAAACACCATATATTTT. V is TRBV28 and J is TRBJ1-3, with 9 bases fitting TRBD1. The CDR3 has 15 residues. The germline gives CDR1 MDHEN, CDR2 SYDVKM. V was clipped by 4 bases and J by 4 bases; unmatched bases: 5. Together with reference TRBV28 and TRBJ1-3, the CDR3 gives the full variable domain: DVKVTQSSRYLVKRTGEKVFLECVQDMDHENMFWYRQDPGLGLRLIYFSYDVKMKEKGDIPEGYSVSREKKERFSLILESASTNQTSMYLCASSSTGGAGNTIYFGEGSWLTVV.

This chain connects TRBV30 to TRBJ1-1; D is undetermined. The CDR3 loop spans 12 amino acids. The germline V gene encodes CDR1 GTSNPN and CDR2 SVGIG (reference sequence). V lost 3 bases and J lost 2, with 7 bases in between. CDR3 bases: TGTGCCTGGAGACAGTTTAACACTGAAGCTTTCTTT. Translating it yields CAWRQFNTEAFF.

This clone has only one observation. This sequence joins TRBV28 and TRBJ1-1, with TRBD1 identical over 7 bases. Per germline, CDR1 MDHEN and CDR2 SYDVKM. V dropped 4 bases and J dropped 6; count of bases not matched to a gene: 11. This CDR3 has 15 residues. CDR3 residues: CASSSMYRDSPEAFF. The CDR3 coding sequence is TGTGCCAGCAGTTCGATGTACCGGGACAGTCCTGAAGCTTTCTTT.

The rearrangement joins TRBV10-3 to TRBJ1-1, with 8 bases fitting TRBD1. The germline CDR1 and CDR2 sequences are ENHRY and SYGVKD. The CDR3 runs 13 residues. Trimming took 6 bases from V and 2 from J; bases not matched to a gene: 2. CDR3 sequence: CAIRQGGNTEAFF. The CDR3 region has the DNA TGTGCCATCAGACAGGGGGGTAACACTGAAGCTTTCTTT.

This clone was picked up one time. V usage is TRBV20-1 and J usage is TRBJ1-1; 7 nucleotides line up with TRBD1. V lost 4 bases to trimming and J lost 2 bases; unmatched junction nucleotides: 10. CDR1 and CDR2 from the germline V gene are DFQATT and SNEGSKA (reference sequence). The CDR3 sequence is 15 residues long. This CDR3 is CSAIDREGDNTEAFF. CDR3 bases: TGCAGTGCTATTGACAGGGAGGGGGACAACACTGAAGCTTTCTTT.